Below, 26 T cell receptor beta chains from the same sample are listed, as sequenced in a study of T-cell memory formation after mild COVID-19. TCRdb used MiXCR to reprocess the 5' RACE reads, holding one entry per CDR3 protein. In the table there are about 310,000 distinct CDR3 sequences, around 19% of which are singletons. What was sequenced was PBMCs or a T cell subset sorted from them (not recorded which). These receptors were taken from a man aged 18 to 29 who had mild COVID-19 (a few samples of this study predate the infection). Cell type and time point are not known.

This chain connects TRBV7-9 to TRBJ2-5; 14 positions agree with TRBD2. The CDR3 is 16 residues long. CDR1 is SEHNR and CDR2 is FQNEAQ in the germline V gene (reference sequence). Germline trimming cut 3 bases from V and 6 bases from J; bases unmatched to any gene: 6. CDR3 loop: CASSFPTSGGAQTQYF. The CDR3 DNA follows: TGTGCCAGCAGCTTTCCGACTAGCGGGGGGGCTCAGACCCAGTACTTC. Full variable domain (missing parts from reference TRBV7-9 and TRBJ2-5): DTGVSQNPRHKITKRGQNVTFRCDPISEHNRLYWYRQTLGQGPEFLTYFQNEAQLEKSRLLSDRFSAERPKGSFSTLEIQRTEQGDSAMYLCASSFPTSGGAQTQYFGPGTRLLVL.

The rearrangement links TRBV11-2 to TRBJ2-7; 9 bases match TRBD2. Germline V gives CDR1 SGHAT, CDR2 FQNNGV. The CDR3 extends over 15 amino acids. The V and J ends lost 8 bases and 2 bases, in that order; junction bases with no gene match: 10. CDR3 sequence: CASAGGRGHTYEQYF. The CDR3, as DNA: TGTGCCAGCGCAGGCGGGAGGGGGCACACCTACGAGCAGTACTTC.

This clonotype came up many times. The J gene is TRBJ2-3, the V gene TRBV5-1, with unresolved D. Per the germline V gene, CDR1 is SGHRS and CDR2 is YFSETQ. V was pared by 3 bases and J by 2 bases, with 13 bases between. The CDR3 runs to 15 residues. The CDR3 loop is CASSSRADHTDTQYF. In DNA, the CDR3 is TGCGCCAGCAGCTCTAGAGCAGACCACACAGATACGCAGTATTTT.

This clonotype was recorded a few times. This chain uses TRBV30 with TRBJ1-3; D is ambiguous. This CDR3 is built from 14 residues. Trimming left V 5 bases short and J 0 bases short, with 11 bases between. Germline V lookup: CDR1 GTSNPN, CDR2 SVGIG (reference sequence). DNA of the CDR3: TGTGCCTGGTTATCGAGACGCTCTGGAAACACCATATATTTT. This encodes CAWLSRRSGNTIYF.

J is TRBJ1-4 and V is TRBV18, with D possibly TRBD1 on 5 matching bases. Germline CDR1 and CDR2: KGHSH and LQKENI. The CDR3 is 14 amino acids. The germline V and J ends were trimmed by 1 base and 8 bases, with 11 bases remaining between them. This CDR3 is CASSPQGKGEKLFF. In nucleotides, the CDR3 is TGTGCCAGCTCACCACAGGGGAAAGGAGAAAAACTGTTTTTT.

This clonotype has a handful of counts. This sequence joins TRBV7-2 and TRBJ2-1; D is uncertain. Germline V gene lookup returns CDR1 SGHTA and CDR2 FQGNSA. The CDR3 runs 13 residues. V was trimmed by 5 bases and J by 9 bases, leaving 14 bases between them. CDR3 sequence: CASSPRIAAEQFF. In DNA, the CDR3 is TGTGCCAGCAGCCCCCGGATTGCAGCTGAGCAGTTCTTC.

This clonotype was detected many times. This chain joins TRBV6-2 or TRBV6-3 and TRBJ2-1, with 7 positions matching TRBD2. Germline V gene lookup returns CDR1 MNHEY and CDR2 SVGEGT. The CDR3 contains 13 residues. J gave up 9 bases and V 8 bases, and 10 bases lay outside the gene matches. CDR3 in DNA: TGTGCCAGCGCGAAGTCCGGGGGGTCTGAGCAGTTCTTC. Amino acids: CASAKSGGSEQFF.

This clonotype was detected only a few times. The gene calls are TRBV28 and TRBJ1-5; 10 bases are shared with TRBD1. Germline CDR1 and CDR2: MDHEN and SYDVKM. The CDR3 is 16 amino acids. The trim removed 3 bases at V and 6 bases at J, leaving 8 bases unmatched. The CDR3, as DNA: TGTGCCAGCAGTTTCCAGACAGGGGGCTCTGGTCAGCCCCAGCATTTT. Translation: CASSFQTGGSGQPQHF.

The chain employs TRBV6-2 or TRBV6-3 and TRBJ1-2; 7 bases line up with TRBD1. The CDR3 has 13 residues. Germline assignment: CDR1 MNHEY and CDR2 SVGEGT. The V gene end was trimmed by 6 bases and the J gene end by 3 bases; junction bases not matched to a gene: 4. The DNA of the CDR3 is TGTGCCAGCAGACGCACAGGGGACTATGGCTACACCTTC. Translated: CASRRTGDYGYTF.

V gene TRBV9 combines with J gene TRBJ2-7; 9 bases line up with TRBD2. V was clipped by 1 base and J by 0 bases; unmatched bases: 11. This CDR3 is built from 18 residues. Germline assignment: CDR1 SGDLS and CDR2 YYNGEE. CDR3 nucleotides: TGTGCCAGCAGCGTACCAAGTCTAGCGGGGCCCAGCTCCTACGAGCAGTACGTC. Its translation: CASSVPSLAGPSSYEQYV.

This clonotype was counted at least ten times. This chain joins TRBV7-8 and TRBJ2-2, with a possible D match to TRBD2 (6 bases). The CDR3 covers 16 residues. V lost 1 base and J lost 2, with 11 bases in between. Looked up from germline, CDR1 is SGHVS and CDR2 is FQNEAQ. The CDR3 reads CASSLGSGVNTGELFF. The CDR3 DNA is TGTGCCAGCAGCTTAGGCTCGGGGGTCAACACCGGGGAGCTGTTTTTT.

This chain links TRBV7-2 with TRBJ2-2; D remains ambiguous. The CDR3 loop spans 14 amino acids. Germline V gives CDR1 SGHTA, CDR2 FQGNSA. Trimming removed 6 bases at V and 3 bases at J, with 11 bases between. Written as DNA, the CDR3 is TGTGCCAGCAGGATAATAACTTACACCGGGGAGCTGTTTTTT. Translated: CASRIITYTGELFF. Full variable domain (missing parts from reference TRBV7-2 and TRBJ2-2): GAGVSQSPSNKVTEKGKDVELRCDPISGHTALYWYRQSLGQGLEFLIYFQGNSAPDKSGLPSDRFSAERTGGSVSTLTIQRTQQEDSAVYLCASRIITYTGELFFGEGSRLTVL.

This clonotype was seen a few times. The rearrangement joins TRBV4-1 to TRBJ2-2; 10 nucleotides line up with TRBD1. Germline CDR1 and CDR2: MGHRA and YSYEKL. The CDR3 consists of 17 residues. After removal of 3 bases from V and 5 bases from J, the junction contained 9 bases not matched to a gene. CDR3 sequence (DNA): TGCGCCAGCAGCCATTCACCCGACAGGGGGCTTACCGGGGAGCTGTTTTTT. It specifies CASSHSPDRGLTGELFF.

This clonotype was observed many times. The V and J genes are TRBV29-1 and TRBJ2-5, with D possibly TRBD2 on 6 matching bases. CDR1 and CDR2 (germline): SQVTM, ANQGSEA. This CDR3 is built from 12 residues. V was cut by 7 bases and J by 10 bases, with 19 bases left in between. CDR3 nucleotides: TGCAGCGCCGGAGGGATTGCATTAAGCCAGTACTTC. Its protein product is CSAGGIALSQYF.

The V call is TRBV5-1, the J call TRBJ2-1; D possibly uses TRBD1 or TRBD2 (5 bases each). The germline CDR1 and CDR2 sequences are SGHRS and YFSETQ. Trimming removed 4 bases at V and 0 bases at J, with 14 bases between. This CDR3 spans 16 amino acids. The CDR3: CASSLVGASSYNEQFF. CDR3 DNA: TGCGCCAGCAGCCTGGTCGGGGCTAGCTCCTACAATGAGCAGTTCTTC.

This clonotype was seen more than once but under ten times. The chain uses TRBV7-2 and TRBJ2-7; D uncertain. CDR1 is SGHTA, CDR2 FQGNSA, per germline. CDR3 length: 15 amino acids. Trimming pared 3 bases from V and 1 base from J, leaving 13 bases between. As DNA, the CDR3 is TGTGCCAGCAGCTTTGGTCAGGTTACATCCTACGAGCAGTACTTC. This gives the protein CASSFGQVTSYEQYF.

The V call is TRBV5-6, the J call TRBJ1-1; no firm D call. Germline CDR1 and CDR2: SGHDT and YYEEEE. CDR3 size: 12 residues. Deletions cut 3 bases from V and 7 bases from J, with 10 bases between. The DNA of the CDR3 is TGTGCCAGCAGCTCCACCTCCATTGAAGCTTTCTTT. Residues: CASSSTSIEAFF. Looking up the rest from reference TRBV5-6 and TRBJ1-1 gives the full variable domain: DAGVTQSPTHLIKTRGQQVTLRCSPKSGHDTVSWYQQALGQGPQFIFQYYEEEERQRGNFPDRFSGHQFPNYSSELNVNALLLGDSALYLCASSSTSIEAFFGQGTRLTVV.

J is TRBJ1-2 and V is TRBV12-3 or TRBV12-4; D ambiguous. CDR3 size: 14 residues. V lost 7 bases to trimming and J lost 2 bases, with 14 bases between them. CDR3 residues: CASNLRGSNYGYTF. CDR3 DNA sequence: TGTGCCAGCAACCTCCGAGGGAGCAACTATGGCTACACCTTC.

The chain links TRBV10-3 to TRBJ2-3; 9 bases map to TRBD1. J was trimmed by 1 base and V by 6 bases; bases with no gene match: 5. There are 15 residues in the CDR3. Germline CDR1 reads ENHRY; CDR2 reads SYGVKD. In DNA form, the CDR3 reads TGTGCCATCAGAACCCGGGACAGGGGCACAGATACGCAGTATTTT. Its protein is CAIRTRDRGTDTQYF.

This chain connects TRBV4-2 to TRBJ1-5; D gene unclear. V lost 1 base to trimming and J lost 0 bases, with 7 bases between them. CDR1 and CDR2 from the germline V gene are LGHNA and YNFKEQ. The CDR3 loop spans 15 amino acids. Here the CDR3 DNA reads TGTGCCAGCAGCCAAGTGGAGGGTAGCAATCAGCCCCAGCATTTT. This encodes CASSQVEGSNQPQHF.

This clonotype was seen a few times. V is TRBV29-1 and J is TRBJ2-3; D may be TRBD1 (6 bases). Between the trimmed V and J ends, which lost 4 bases and 6 bases, there was a span of 14 bases. The CDR3 is made up of 13 amino acids. Germline V gene sequence: CDR1 SQVTM, CDR2 ANQGSEA. The CDR3 region is CSVVPGQIDTQYF. The CDR3 DNA is TGCAGCGTTGTCCCCGGACAGATTGATACGCAGTATTTT.

For the CDR3, the DNA is TGTGCCAGCAGCGTAGCGGGGGGGGTTTACAATGAGCAGTTCTTC. Translated, it gives CASSVAGGVYNEQFF. The rearrangement joins TRBV9 to TRBJ2-1; 8 bases line up with TRBD2. With V trimmed by 0 bases and J by 4 bases, 3 bases remained unmatched. This CDR3 is 15 amino acids long. Germline V gives CDR1 SGDLS, CDR2 YYNGEE.

The V and J genes are TRBV6-5 and TRBJ2-3; 9 nucleotides align to TRBD2. The junction had 6 bases not matched to a gene; V was cut back by 0 bases and J by 2 bases. This CDR3 comprises 17 residues. The germline V gene encodes CDR1 MNHEY and CDR2 SVGAGI. The CDR3 DNA is TGTGCCAGCAGTTACTCGAATAGCGGGGGACACACAGATACGCAGTATTTT. Protein: CASSYSNSGGHTDTQYF.

This clonotype was observed a few times. A much larger clone sits a single nucleotide away, making a read error possible. This rearrangement joins TRBV6-6 to TRBJ1-3; D remains ambiguous. CDR1 is MNHNY, CDR2 SVGAGI, per germline (reference sequence). Trimming pared 3 bases from V and 3 bases from J, leaving 0 bases between. CDR3 length equals 11 residues. CDR3 DNA sequence: TGTGCCAGCAGTTATGGAAACACCATATATTTT. Translating gives CASSYGNTIYF.

V usage is TRBV18 and J usage is TRBJ2-3, with 11 nucleotides matching TRBD1. Germline V CDR1 and CDR2: KGHSH, LQKENI. The CDR3 consists of 14 residues. The V segment lost 8 bases and the J segment 6 bases; nucleotides outside the gene matches: 7. The DNA for the CDR3 is TGTGCCAGCCACCGGACAGGGGGCGAGGATACGCAGTATTTT. Residues: CASHRTGGEDTQYF.

The rearrangement uses TRBV3-1 and TRBJ2-5; D uncertain. The V and J ends lost 1 base and 14 bases respectively, with 11 bases between them. From germline, CDR1 is LGHDT and CDR2 YNNKEL (reference sequence). The CDR3 sequence is 11 residues long. DNA for the CDR3: TGTGCCAGCAGCCAAGCCGGTCACACTTACTTC. It encodes CASSQAGHTYF.